This T cell receptor beta chain was sequenced during a study of spatial heterogeneity in lung cancer. Study summary: TCR transcript abundance in tumor regions was strongly correlated with the T cell module score obtained from matched bulk RNA-seq. Overall study findings and caveats: Regional and ubiquitous nonsynonymous mutations were tracked by counts of regional and ubiquitous expanded TCRs, respectively. Counts that tracked tumor mutation counts were those of expanded intratumoral alpha and beta TCRs.

The germline V and J ends were trimmed by 6 bases and 2 bases, with 10 bases remaining between them. CDR1 is SNHLY and CDR2 is FYNNEI in the germline V gene. This CDR3 comprises 13 residues. MiXCR was run by TCRdb on the 5' RACE reads, yielding one entry per CDR3 protein. This table has about 11,000 distinct CDR3 sequences, about 5% appearing once. This clonotype was seen repeatedly, ten times or more. Its antigen is unknown. Time point: sample taken at primary tumor resection. Donors were roughly 72 untreated early-stage non-small cell lung cancer patients. No cells were sorted before sequencing. The whole RNA sequenced was extracted from tumor, nontumor lung or frozen PBMC.

The rearrangement links TRBV2 to TRBJ1-1; no definite D call. The specimen comprised lung tumor tissue, sampled at surgery. This TCR came from a male donor with early-stage non-small cell lung cancer. The CDR3 sequence: CASSRQSNTEAFF. CDR3 coding DNA: TGTGCCAGCAGCCGACAAAGTAACACTGAAGCTTTCTTT.